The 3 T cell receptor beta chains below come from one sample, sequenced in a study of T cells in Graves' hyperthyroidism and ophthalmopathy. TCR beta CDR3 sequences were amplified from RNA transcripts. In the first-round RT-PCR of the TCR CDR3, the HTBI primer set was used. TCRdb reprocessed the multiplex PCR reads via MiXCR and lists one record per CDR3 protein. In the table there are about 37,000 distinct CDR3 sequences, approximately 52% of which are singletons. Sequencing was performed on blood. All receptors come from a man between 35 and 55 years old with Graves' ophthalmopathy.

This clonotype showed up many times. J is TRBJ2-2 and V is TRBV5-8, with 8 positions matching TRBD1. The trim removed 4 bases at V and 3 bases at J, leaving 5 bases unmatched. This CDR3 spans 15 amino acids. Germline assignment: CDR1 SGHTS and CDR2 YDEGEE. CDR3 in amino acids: CASSGQGAHTGELFF. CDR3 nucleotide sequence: TGTGCCAGCAGCGGACAGGGCGCTCACACCGGGGAGCTGTTTTTT.

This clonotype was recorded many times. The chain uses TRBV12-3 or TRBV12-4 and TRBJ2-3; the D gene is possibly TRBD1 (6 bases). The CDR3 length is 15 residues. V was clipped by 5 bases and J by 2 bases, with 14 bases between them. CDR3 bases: TGTGCCAGCAGTCCGCCACAGGGTAACACAGATACGCAGTATTTT. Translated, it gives CASSPPQGNTDTQYF.

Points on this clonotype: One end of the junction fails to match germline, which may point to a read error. The CDR3 region has the DNA TGTGCCAGCAGCCCCGGCGGTGCTAGCACAAATACGCAGTATTTT. It is translated as CASSPGGASTNTQYF. This chain links TRBV7-9 with TRBJ2-3, with a weak D call TRBD2 (5 bases). From germline, CDR1 is SEHNR and CDR2 FQNEAQ (reference sequence). The CDR3 runs 15 residues.